The 29 T cell receptor beta chains below come from one sample, sequenced in a study of type 1 regulatory T cells. Their target antigens are unknown. Each CDR3 protein gets one entry after TCRdb re-called the reads with MiXCR. Among 6,000 or so distinct CDR3 sequences listed, under 35% were seen once. The source material was cultured T cells, either the whole culture or a sorted T cell fraction (not recorded which). This sample's subset: Tr1-enriched cell product generated in vitro against host alloantigens. The receptors here all came from a human donor in good health.

This clonotype ranks as medium-sized. The V call is TRBV20-1, the J call TRBJ1-5, with 10 nucleotides matching TRBD1. CDR3 size: 12 residues. Germline loops: CDR1 DFQATT, CDR2 SNEGSKA (reference sequence). The chain's CDR3 is CSGTGASQPQHF. DNA of the CDR3: TGCAGCGGGACAGGGGCAAGTCAGCCCCAGCATTTT.

This clonotype qualifies as medium-sized (0.01 to 0.1%). The V call is TRBV11-2, the J call TRBJ1-5; no firm D call. This CDR3 spans 13 amino acids. V lost 3 bases to trimming and J lost 7 bases, with 10 bases between them. Germline CDR1 is SGHAT and CDR2 is FQNNGV. The CDR3 DNA reads TGTGCCAGCAGCTTGGGGAGTGGCCAGCCCCAGCATTTT. Encoded protein: CASSLGSGQPQHF.

This clonotype has at least ten counts. The V and J genes are TRBV5-1 and TRBJ2-1; 7 bases match TRBD2. The V gene's germline CDR1 is SGHRS and CDR2 YFSETQ. The junction had 6 bases not matched to a gene; V was cut back by 4 bases and J by 2 bases. This CDR3 has 15 amino acids. CDR3 amino acids: CASSVGSGAYNEQFF. For the CDR3, the DNA is TGCGCCAGCAGCGTAGGCAGCGGGGCCTACAATGAGCAGTTCTTC.

J is TRBJ2-2 and V is TRBV7-2, with D perhaps TRBD1 (7 bases). With 3 bases removed from V and 6 bases from J, the gap between germline ends came to 11 bases. CDR1 and CDR2 from the germline V gene are SGHTA and FQGNSA. This CDR3 region has 14 residues. CDR3 bases: TGTGCCAGCAGCTTCCAGGGGGGACCCGGGGAGCTGTTTTTT. Amino acids: CASSFQGGPGELFF.

The chain employs TRBV7-9 and TRBJ2-2; D is possibly TRBD1 or TRBD2 (5 bases each). From germline, CDR1 is SEHNR and CDR2 FQNEAQ (reference sequence). There are 17 residues in the CDR3. The germline V and J ends were trimmed by 1 base and 5 bases, with 17 bases remaining between them. In DNA, the CDR3 is TGTGCCAGCAGCTTAGATCGACAGAGGGCCCTTACCGGGGAGCTGTTTTTT. Its translation is CASSLDRQRALTGELFF.

This clonotype was counted at least ten times. The rearrangement joins TRBV20-1 to TRBJ2-5, with D perhaps matching TRBD2 (6 bases). The germline gives CDR1 DFQATT, CDR2 SNEGSKA (reference sequence). The V gene lost 2 bases and the J gene lost 1 base, with 11 bases spanning the gap. The CDR3 covers 14 residues. The CDR3 DNA reads as TGCAGTGCTAGAAGGGGACTCGTCCAAGAGACCCAGTACTTC. Translated, it gives CSARRGLVQETQYF.

This clonotype is medium-sized. This chain uses TRBV7-2 with TRBJ1-3; perhaps TRBD1 as D (5 bases). The CDR3 runs 14 residues. Trimming removed 5 bases from V and 0 bases from J, with 8 bases in between. Germline lookup yields CDR1 SGHTA and CDR2 FQGNSA. In nucleotides, the CDR3 is TGTGCCAGCAGCCCTACAGGCTCTGGAAACACCATATATTTT. Its translation is CASSPTGSGNTIYF.

The rearrangement links TRBV18 to TRBJ2-7; D call uncertain. This CDR3 has 13 amino acids. Germline V gives CDR1 KGHSH, CDR2 LQKENI. With 2 bases removed from V and 6 bases from J, the gap between germline ends came to 11 bases. The chain's CDR3 is CASSPVPNSEQYF. The CDR3 bases are TGTGCCAGCTCACCAGTTCCCAATTCCGAGCAGTACTTC.

Within the sample, this clonotype is medium-sized. The chain has TRBV9 and TRBJ1-6; D gene ambiguous. Germline CDR1 SGDLS, CDR2 YYNGEE. This CDR3 comprises 13 residues. Trimming cost V 0 bases and J 6 bases, with 4 bases left between them. CDR3 in amino acids: CASSVESNSPLHF. DNA for the CDR3: TGTGCCAGCAGCGTAGAAAGTAATTCACCCCTCCACTTT. The full variable domain, rest sourced from reference TRBV9 and TRBJ1-6, is DSGVTQTPKHLITATGQRVTLRCSPRSGDLSVYWYQQSLDQGLQFLIQYYNGEERAKGNILERFSAQQFPDLHSELNLSSLELGDSALYFCASSVESNSPLHFGNGTRLTVT.

This clonotype was counted ten times or more. This chain links TRBV7-9 with TRBJ2-6; D not resolved. CDR1 and CDR2 (germline): SEHNR, FQNEAQ (reference sequence). The ends were cut back, 9 bases at V and 0 bases at J, with 3 bases in the middle. This CDR3 contains 12 residues. CDR3 sequence: CASYSGANVLTF. CDR3 coding DNA: TGTGCCAGTTACTCTGGGGCCAACGTCCTGACTTTC.

Sample share makes this clonotype medium-sized. The chain couples TRBV5-1 to TRBJ2-1; D remains ambiguous. Germline values: CDR1 SGHRS, CDR2 YFSETQ. Trimming took off 0 bases at V and 0 bases at J, with 4 bases between the two ends. The CDR3 runs to 14 residues. In DNA, the CDR3 is TGCGCCAGCAGCTTGGATGGCTCCTACAATGAGCAGTTCTTC. Its translation is CASSLDGSYNEQFF.

This clonotype appeared a single time. The rearrangement links TRBV10-3 to TRBJ2-7, with 9 bases aligning to TRBD1. This CDR3 is 14 amino acids long. Trimming took 2 bases from V and 5 from J; bases not matched to a gene: 4. Germline V gene sequence: CDR1 ENHRY, CDR2 SYGVKD. CDR3 region: CAISEGTGYHEQYF. In DNA form, the CDR3 reads TGTGCCATCAGTGAGGGGACAGGGTACCACGAGCAGTACTTC.

This clonotype ranks as medium-sized (0.01 to 0.1%). This rearrangement joins TRBV5-1 to TRBJ2-2; possible D gene TRBD1, 6 bases. Trimming cost V 0 bases and J 0 bases, with 9 bases left between them. Germline CDR1 is SGHRS and CDR2 is YFSETQ. The CDR3 has 16 residues. Here the CDR3 reads CASSLAGTPNTGELFF. CDR3 nucleotides: TGCGCCAGCAGCTTGGCCGGGACACCGAACACCGGGGAGCTGTTTTTT.

This clonotype is deemed medium-sized. This sequence joins TRBV12-3 or TRBV12-4 and TRBJ1-5; D may be TRBD1 (6 bases). Trimming shortened V by 9 bases and J by 5 bases, and 20 bases separated the two germline ends. This CDR3 has 15 residues. Here the CDR3 DNA reads TGTGCCAGTCTTTCGTGGGGGGCCGGGGATCAGCCCCAGCATTTT. This encodes CASLSWGAGDQPQHF.

In its sample, this clonotype ranks as medium-sized. The chain has TRBV4-2 and TRBJ1-2; tentative D call: TRBD1 (6 bases). The V gene lost 6 bases and the J gene lost 6 bases, with 20 bases spanning the gap. This CDR3 is 15 amino acids long. Germline CDR1 and CDR2: LGHNA and YNFKEQ. CDR3 in amino acids: CASRLSTGNSNGYTF. DNA of the CDR3: TGTGCCAGCAGGCTCAGCACAGGGAATAGCAATGGCTACACCTTC.

The chain has TRBV28 and TRBJ2-3; 10 positions agree with TRBD2. The CDR3 totals 15 residues. Trimming cost V 6 bases and J 7 bases; bases outside gene matches: 10. Germline V gene lookup returns CDR1 MDHEN and CDR2 SYDVKM. The CDR3 loop is CASRPRTSGTNTQYF. The CDR3, as DNA: TGTGCCAGCAGGCCCAGGACTAGCGGTACTAATACGCAGTATTTT.

Within the sample, this clonotype is medium-sized. The J gene is TRBJ2-7, the V gene TRBV5-4; 14 bases fit TRBD2. The CDR3 is 16 amino acids. Germline V gene lookup returns CDR1 SGHNT and CDR2 YYREEE (reference sequence). The trim removed 3 bases at V and 3 bases at J, leaving 5 bases unmatched. The CDR3: CASSSGTSGRVYEQYF. DNA of the CDR3: TGTGCCAGCAGCTCCGGGACTAGCGGGAGAGTCTACGAGCAGTACTTC. The entire variable domain, with the rest obtained from reference TRBV5-4 and TRBJ2-7, is as follows: ETGVTQSPTHLIKTRGQQVTLRCSSQSGHNTVSWYQQALGQGPQFIFQYYREEENGRGNFPPRFSGLQFPNYSSELNVNALELDDSALYLCASSSGTSGRVYEQYFGPGTRLTVT.

Within the sample, this clonotype is medium-sized. The chain carries TRBV5-1 and TRBJ2-7, with D unclear. Germline lookup yields CDR1 SGHRS and CDR2 YFSETQ. The CDR3 sequence is 14 residues long. Trimming pared 3 bases from V and 0 bases from J, leaving 10 bases between. CDR3 in amino acids: CASSSLTNSYEQYF. CDR3 nucleotide sequence: TGCGCCAGCAGCTCACTAACGAACTCCTACGAGCAGTACTTC.

Judged by abundance, this clonotype is medium-sized. V gene TRBV9 combines with J gene TRBJ1-5, with D uncertain. V was cut by 0 bases and J by 4 bases, with 8 bases left in between. Germline CDR1 reads SGDLS; CDR2 reads YYNGEE. The CDR3 is 14 residues long. The DNA of the CDR3 is TGTGCCAGCAGCGTAGGAACAGAGAATCAGCCCCAGCATTTT. Its translation: CASSVGTENQPQHF.

This clonotype was seen ten or more times. For the CDR3, the DNA is TGCAGTGCTAGCCCTAGTCTTGGCTACACCTTC. It is translated as CSASPSLGYTF. The chain is built from TRBV20-1 and TRBJ1-2; D uncertain. The CDR3 length is 11 residues. V dropped 3 bases and J dropped 7 bases, with 9 bases sitting between them. Germline assignment: CDR1 DFQATT and CDR2 SNEGSKA (reference sequence).

This clonotype was counted ten times or more. The chain joins TRBV9 to TRBJ2-3; 7 bases map to TRBD2. The CDR3 consists of 15 residues. CDR1 and CDR2 (germline): SGDLS, YYNGEE. V shed 1 base and J 3 bases; nucleotides not matched to a gene: 5. The CDR3 nucleotides are TGTGCCAGCAGCGTACGGGGGACTATTACAGATACGCAGTATTTT. This codes for CASSVRGTITDTQYF.

The chain is built from TRBV6-2 or TRBV6-3 and TRBJ2-7; D unclear. The V gene's germline CDR1 is MNHEY and CDR2 SVGEGT. The CDR3 spans 11 residues. Trimming left V 7 bases short and J 7 bases short, with 11 bases between. The CDR3: CASTDLVEQYF. In DNA, the CDR3 is TGTGCCAGCACGGACCTGGTAGAGCAGTACTTC.

This clonotype was picked up many times. The V and J genes are TRBV7-3 and TRBJ2-2, with a weak D call TRBD2 (5 bases). The CDR3 has 14 amino acids. The germline V gene encodes CDR1 SGHTA and CDR2 FQGTGA. V was pared by 8 bases and J by 0 bases, with 10 bases between. The CDR3, as DNA: TGTGCCAGCGGAGCGGTAGCGAACACCGGGGAGCTGTTTTTT. Translating it yields CASGAVANTGELFF.

This clonotype was counted a single time. The V gene is TRBV7-9, the J gene TRBJ1-2, with a weak D call TRBD1 (6 bases). The CDR3 sequence is 12 residues long. With 9 bases removed from V and 3 bases from J, the gap between germline ends came to 11 bases. Germline values: CDR1 SEHNR, CDR2 FQNEAQ (reference sequence). The DNA of the CDR3 is TGTGCCAGTCGACAGGACGACTATGGCTACACCTTC. Translated: CASRQDDYGYTF.

The J gene is TRBJ1-2, the V gene TRBV5-8, with no clear D. Trimming pared 0 bases from V and 4 bases from J, leaving 19 bases between. CDR1 is SGHTS, CDR2 YDEGEE, per germline. The CDR3 has 17 residues. The CDR3 bases are TGTGCCAGCAGCTTGGTATCCGGACCGAGCGTTAGCTATGGCTACACCTTC. It yields the protein CASSLVSGPSVSYGYTF.

This clonotype ranks as medium-sized. The chain carries TRBV5-1 and TRBJ2-5; D ambiguous. The germline V gene encodes CDR1 SGHRS and CDR2 YFSETQ. The ends were cut back, 0 bases at V and 5 bases at J, with 11 bases in the middle. The CDR3 is 14 amino acids. Written as DNA, the CDR3 is TGCGCCAGCAGCTTGGCGGGTAGTCGGGAGACCCAGTACTTC. Translated: CASSLAGSRETQYF.

This clonotype was counted at least ten times. The J gene is TRBJ2-4, the V gene TRBV29-1; D not certain. Germline lookup yields CDR1 SQVTM and CDR2 ANQGSEA. The CDR3 loop spans 13 amino acids. The V end was cut by 7 bases, the J end by 4 bases, with 14 bases between. CDR3 sequence: CSGGRGPKNIQYF. The CDR3 coding sequence is TGCAGCGGGGGTCGAGGACCTAAAAACATTCAGTACTTC.

This clonotype was seen only once. The genes are TRBV5-1 and TRBJ1-1, with unresolved D. This CDR3 has 13 residues. CDR1 SGHRS and CDR2 YFSETQ come from the germline V gene. V was trimmed by 3 bases and J by 2 bases, leaving 8 bases between them. CDR3 coding DNA: TGCGCCAGCAGCTCTAGACCCAACACTGAAGCTTTCTTT. Protein sequence: CASSSRPNTEAFF. Looking up the rest from reference TRBV5-1 and TRBJ1-1 gives the full variable domain: KAGVTQTPRYLIKTRGQQVTLSCSPISGHRSVSWYQQTPGQGLQFLFEYFSETQRNKGNFPGRFSGRQFSNSRSEMNVSTLELGDSALYLCASSSRPNTEAFFGQGTRLTVV.

Concerning this clonotype itself: At one end the junction does not follow the germline gene, possibly because of a read error. The V call is TRBV5-6, the J call TRBJ2-7; TRBD2 aligns across 16 bases. The CDR3 contains 15 residues. Germline V CDR1 and CDR2: SGHDT, YYEEEE. DNA of the CDR3: TGCGCCAGCAGCGTCGGGACTAGCGGGAGGGCCGAGCAGTACTTC. This codes for CASSVGTSGRAEQYF.